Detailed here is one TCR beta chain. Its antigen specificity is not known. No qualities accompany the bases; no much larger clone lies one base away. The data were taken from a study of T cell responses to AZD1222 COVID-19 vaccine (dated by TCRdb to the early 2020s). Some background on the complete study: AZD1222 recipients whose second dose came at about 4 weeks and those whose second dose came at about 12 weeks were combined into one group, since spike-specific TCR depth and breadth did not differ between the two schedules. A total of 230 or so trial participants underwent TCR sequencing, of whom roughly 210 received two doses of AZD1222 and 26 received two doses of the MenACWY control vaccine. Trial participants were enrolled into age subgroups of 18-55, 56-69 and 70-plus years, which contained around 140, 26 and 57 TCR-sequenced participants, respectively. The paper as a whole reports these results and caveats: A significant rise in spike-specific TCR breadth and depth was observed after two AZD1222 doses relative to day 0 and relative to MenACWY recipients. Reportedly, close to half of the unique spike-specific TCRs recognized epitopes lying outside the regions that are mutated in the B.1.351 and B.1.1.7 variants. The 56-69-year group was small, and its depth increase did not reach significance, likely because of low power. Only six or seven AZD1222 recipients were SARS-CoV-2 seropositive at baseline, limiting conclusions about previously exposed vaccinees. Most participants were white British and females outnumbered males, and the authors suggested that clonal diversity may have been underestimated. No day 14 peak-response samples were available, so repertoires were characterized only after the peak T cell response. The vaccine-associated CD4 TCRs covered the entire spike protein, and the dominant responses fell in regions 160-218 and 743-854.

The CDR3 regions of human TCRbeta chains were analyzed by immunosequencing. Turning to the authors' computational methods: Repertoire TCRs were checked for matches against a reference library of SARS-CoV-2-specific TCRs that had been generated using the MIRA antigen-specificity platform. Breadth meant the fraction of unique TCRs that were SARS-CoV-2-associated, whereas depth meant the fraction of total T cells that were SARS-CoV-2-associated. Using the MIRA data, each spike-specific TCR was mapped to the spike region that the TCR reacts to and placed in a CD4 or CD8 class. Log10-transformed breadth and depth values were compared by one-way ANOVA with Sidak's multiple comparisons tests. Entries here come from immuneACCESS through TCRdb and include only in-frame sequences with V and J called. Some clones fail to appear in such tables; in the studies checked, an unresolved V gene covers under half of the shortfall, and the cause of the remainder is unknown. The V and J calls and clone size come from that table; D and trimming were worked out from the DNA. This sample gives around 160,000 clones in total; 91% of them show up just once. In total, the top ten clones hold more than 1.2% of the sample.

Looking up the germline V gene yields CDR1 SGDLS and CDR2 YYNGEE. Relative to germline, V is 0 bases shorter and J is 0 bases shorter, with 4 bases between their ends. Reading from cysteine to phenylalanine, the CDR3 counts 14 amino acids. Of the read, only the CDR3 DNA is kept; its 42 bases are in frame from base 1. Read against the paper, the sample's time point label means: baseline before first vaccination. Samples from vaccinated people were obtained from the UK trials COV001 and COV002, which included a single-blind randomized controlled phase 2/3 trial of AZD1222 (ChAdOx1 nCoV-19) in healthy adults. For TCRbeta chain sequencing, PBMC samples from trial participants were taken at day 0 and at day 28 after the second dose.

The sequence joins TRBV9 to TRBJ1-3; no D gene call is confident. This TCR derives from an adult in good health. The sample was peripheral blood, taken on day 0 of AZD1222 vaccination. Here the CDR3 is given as CASSVGRSGNTIYF. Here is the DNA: TGTGCCAGCAGCGTAGGACGCTCTGGAAACACCATATATTTT.